This T cell receptor beta chain was obtained from a study of T cell repertoires in cytomegalovirus infection. Study information: In public TCR beta signatures, there were indications of both CMV infection and matching HLA type. The study's findings and limits: Summed public TCR beta family frequency identified CMV carriers bearing the relevant HLA. Dominating the ex vivo response were TCR beta clonotypes that were CMV-specific and HLA-C-restricted.

Each CDR3 protein gets one entry after TCRdb re-called the reads with MiXCR. The repertoire consists of 150,000 to 200,000 distinct CDR3 sequences, with roughly a sixth occurring once and the leading ten covering roughly a sixth. Comment on this clonotype: Its antigen is still unknown.

The sequence was collected from a human donor in good health (CMV status not recorded). Some clones in this sample may be carry-over from other donors' samples. Sequences were obtained from CD8+ T cells from PBMCs.

CDR3 DNA sequence: TGTGCCAGCAGGGGATGGGCCCAAGAGACCCAGTACTTC. Residues: CASRGWAQETQYF. The V call is TRBV28, the J call TRBJ2-5; D ambiguous. V gave up 6 bases and J gave up 1 base, with 9 bases separating them. The CDR3 extends over 13 amino acids. Germline CDR1 is MDHEN and CDR2 is SYDVKM. Supplemented by reference TRBV28 and TRBJ2-5, the full variable domain reads DVKVTQSSRYLVKRTGEKVFLECVQDMDHENMFWYRQDPGLGLRLIYFSYDVKMKEKGDIPEGYSVSREKKERFSLILESASTNQTSMYLCASRGWAQETQYFGPGTRLLVL.